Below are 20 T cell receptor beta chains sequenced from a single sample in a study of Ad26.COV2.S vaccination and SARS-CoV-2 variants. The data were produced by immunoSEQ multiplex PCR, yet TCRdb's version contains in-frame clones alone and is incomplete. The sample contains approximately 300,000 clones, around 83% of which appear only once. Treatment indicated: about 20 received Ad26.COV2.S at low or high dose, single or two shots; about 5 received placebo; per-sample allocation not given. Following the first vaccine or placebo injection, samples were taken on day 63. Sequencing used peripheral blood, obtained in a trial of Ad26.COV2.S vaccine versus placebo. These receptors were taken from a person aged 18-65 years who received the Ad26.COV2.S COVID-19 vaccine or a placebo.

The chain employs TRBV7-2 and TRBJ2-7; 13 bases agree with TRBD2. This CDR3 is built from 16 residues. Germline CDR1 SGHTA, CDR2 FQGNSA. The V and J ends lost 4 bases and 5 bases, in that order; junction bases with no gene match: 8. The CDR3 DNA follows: TGTGCCAGCAGCTCAACTAGCGGGGGGGGTCGGGACGAGCAGTACTTC. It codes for CASSSTSGGGRDEQYF.

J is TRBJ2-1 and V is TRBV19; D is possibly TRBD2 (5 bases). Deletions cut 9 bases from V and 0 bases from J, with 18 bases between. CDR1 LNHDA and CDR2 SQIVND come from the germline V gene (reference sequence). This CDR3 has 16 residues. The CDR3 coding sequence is TGTGCCAGCCGACGGCCAGGACTGGCCTCCTACAATGAGCAGTTCTTC. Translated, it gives CASRRPGLASYNEQFF.

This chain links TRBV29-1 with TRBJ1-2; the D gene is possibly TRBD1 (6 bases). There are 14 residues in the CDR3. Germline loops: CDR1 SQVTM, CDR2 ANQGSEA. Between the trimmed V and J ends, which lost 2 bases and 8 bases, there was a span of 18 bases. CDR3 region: CSVERGRTDTGYTF. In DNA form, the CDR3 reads TGCAGCGTTGAAAGGGGGAGGACCGATACGGGCTACACCTTC. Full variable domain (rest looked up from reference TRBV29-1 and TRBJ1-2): SAVISQKPSRDICQRGTSLTIQCQVDSQVTMMFWYRQQPGQSLTLIATANQGSEATYESGFVIDKFPISRPNLTFSTLTVSNMSPEDSSIYLCSVERGRTDTGYTFGSGTRLTVV.

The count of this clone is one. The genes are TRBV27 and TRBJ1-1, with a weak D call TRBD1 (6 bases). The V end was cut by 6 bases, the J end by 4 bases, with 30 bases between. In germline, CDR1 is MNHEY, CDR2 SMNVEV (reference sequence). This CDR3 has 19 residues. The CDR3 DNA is TGTGCCAGCAGCAAATCAAGGGGGACCGGGGGTCTGCAGGGCACTGAAGCTTTCTTT. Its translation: CASSKSRGTGGLQGTEAFF.

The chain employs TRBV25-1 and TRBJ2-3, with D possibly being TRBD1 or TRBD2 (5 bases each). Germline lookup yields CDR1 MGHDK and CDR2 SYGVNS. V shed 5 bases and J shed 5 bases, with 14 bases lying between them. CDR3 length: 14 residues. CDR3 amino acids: CASSRDGSKDTQYF. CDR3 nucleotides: TGTGCCAGCAGTAGGGACGGCTCGAAAGATACGCAGTATTTT.

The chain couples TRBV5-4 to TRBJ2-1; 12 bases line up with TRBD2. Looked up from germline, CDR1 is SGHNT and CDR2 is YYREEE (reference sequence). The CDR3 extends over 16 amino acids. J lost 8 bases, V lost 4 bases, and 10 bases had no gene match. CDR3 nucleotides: TGTGCCAGCAGCACCGCTAGCGGGGGGGCCAAGTATGAGCAGTTCTTC. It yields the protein CASSTASGGAKYEQFF.

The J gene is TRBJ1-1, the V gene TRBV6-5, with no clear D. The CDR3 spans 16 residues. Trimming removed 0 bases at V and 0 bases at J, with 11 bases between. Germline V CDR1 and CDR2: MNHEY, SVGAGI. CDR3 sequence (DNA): TGTGCCAGCAGTTACTCGACCAGCGGGATGAACACTGAAGCTTTCTTT. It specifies CASSYSTSGMNTEAFF.

In DNA form, the CDR3 reads TGTGCCAGCAGAAAACTAGCCTCCTACGAGCAGTACTTC. Encoded protein: CASRKLASYEQYF. This chain links TRBV7-9 with TRBJ2-7; possibly TRBD2 for D (6 bases). Germline V gene sequence: CDR1 SEHNR, CDR2 FQNEAQ (reference sequence). V was trimmed by 6 bases and J by 0 bases, leaving 9 bases between them. The CDR3 is made up of 13 amino acids.

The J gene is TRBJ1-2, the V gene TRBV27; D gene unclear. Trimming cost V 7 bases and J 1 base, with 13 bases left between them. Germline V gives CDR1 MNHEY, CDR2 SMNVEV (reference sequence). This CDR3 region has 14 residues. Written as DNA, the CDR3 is TGTGCCAGCACTCCGGACCCGCGTAACTATGGCTACACCTTC. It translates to CASTPDPRNYGYTF.

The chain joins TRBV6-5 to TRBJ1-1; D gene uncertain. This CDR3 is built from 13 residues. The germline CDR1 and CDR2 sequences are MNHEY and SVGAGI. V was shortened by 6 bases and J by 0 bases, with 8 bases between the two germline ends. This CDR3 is CASRRRMNTEAFF. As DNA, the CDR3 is TGTGCCAGCAGACGACGGATGAACACTGAAGCTTTCTTT.

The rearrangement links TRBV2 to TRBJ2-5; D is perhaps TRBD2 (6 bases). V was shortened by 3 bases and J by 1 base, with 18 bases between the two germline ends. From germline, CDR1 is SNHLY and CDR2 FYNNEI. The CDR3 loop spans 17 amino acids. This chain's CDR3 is CASSEHRLPAGQETQYF. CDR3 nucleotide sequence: TGTGCCAGCAGTGAGCACCGTCTTCCAGCGGGCCAAGAGACCCAGTACTTC. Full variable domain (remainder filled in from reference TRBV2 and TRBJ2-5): EPEVTQTPSHQVTQMGQEVILRCVPISNHLYFYWYRQILGQKVEFLVSFYNNEISEKSEIFDDQFSVERPDGSNFTLKIRSTKLEDSAMYFCASSEHRLPAGQETQYFGPGTRLLVL.

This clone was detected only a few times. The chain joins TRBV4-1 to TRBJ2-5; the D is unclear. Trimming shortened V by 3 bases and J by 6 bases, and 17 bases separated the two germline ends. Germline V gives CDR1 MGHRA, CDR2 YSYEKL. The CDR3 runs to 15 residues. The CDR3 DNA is TGCGCCAGCAGCCAGAGGCCTGAGTCCGGGCAGACCCAGTACTTC. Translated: CASSQRPESGQTQYF.

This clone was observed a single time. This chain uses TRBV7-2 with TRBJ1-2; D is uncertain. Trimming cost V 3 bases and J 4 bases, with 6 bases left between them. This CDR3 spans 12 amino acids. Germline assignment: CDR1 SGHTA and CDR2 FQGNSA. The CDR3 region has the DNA TGTGCCAGCAGCTTTTCCCCCTATGGCTACACCTTC. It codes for CASSFSPYGYTF.

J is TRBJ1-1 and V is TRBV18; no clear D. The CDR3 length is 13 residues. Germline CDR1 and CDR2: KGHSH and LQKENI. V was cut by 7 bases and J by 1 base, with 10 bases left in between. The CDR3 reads CASYLAENTEAFF. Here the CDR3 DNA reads TGTGCCAGCTACCTTGCAGAGAACACTGAAGCTTTCTTT. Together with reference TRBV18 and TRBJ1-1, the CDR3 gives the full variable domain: NAGVMQNPRHLVRRRGQEARLRCSPMKGHSHVYWYRQLPEEGLKFMVYLQKENIIDESGMPKERFSAEFPKEGPSILRIQQVVRGDSAAYFCASYLAENTEAFFGQGTRLTVV.

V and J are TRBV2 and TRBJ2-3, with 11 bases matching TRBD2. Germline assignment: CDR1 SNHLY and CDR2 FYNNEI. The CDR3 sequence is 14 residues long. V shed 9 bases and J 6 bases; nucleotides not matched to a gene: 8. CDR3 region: CASASSGGRDTQYF. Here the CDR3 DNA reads TGTGCCAGTGCCTCTAGCGGGGGGAGGGATACGCAGTATTTT.

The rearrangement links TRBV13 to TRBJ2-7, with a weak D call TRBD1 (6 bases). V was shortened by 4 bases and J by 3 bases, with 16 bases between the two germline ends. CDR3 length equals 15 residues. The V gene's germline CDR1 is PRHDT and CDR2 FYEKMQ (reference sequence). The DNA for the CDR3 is TGTGCCAGCAGCTCCCACGGGACACCCCTCTACGAGCAGTACTTC. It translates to CASSSHGTPLYEQYF. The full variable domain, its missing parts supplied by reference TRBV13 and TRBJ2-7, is AAGVIQSPRHLIKEKRETATLKCYPIPRHDTVYWYQQGPGQDPQFLISFYEKMQSDKGSIPDRFSAQQFSDYHSELNMSSLELGDSALYFCASSSHGTPLYEQYFGPGTRLTVT.

This CDR3 reads CASRQGASTEAFF. As DNA, the CDR3 is TGTGCCAGCCGACAGGGGGCGAGCACTGAAGCTTTCTTT. This chain links TRBV19 with TRBJ1-1, with 10 positions matching TRBD1. CDR1 and CDR2 (germline): LNHDA, SQIVND (reference sequence). V dropped 9 bases and J dropped 4; count of bases not matched to a gene: 5. The CDR3 covers 13 residues.

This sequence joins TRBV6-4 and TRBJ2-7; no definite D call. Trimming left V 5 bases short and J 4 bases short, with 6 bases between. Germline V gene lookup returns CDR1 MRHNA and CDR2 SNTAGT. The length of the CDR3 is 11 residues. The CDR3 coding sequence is TGTGCCAGCAGTCCTAGGTACGAGCAGTACTTC. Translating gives CASSPRYEQYF.

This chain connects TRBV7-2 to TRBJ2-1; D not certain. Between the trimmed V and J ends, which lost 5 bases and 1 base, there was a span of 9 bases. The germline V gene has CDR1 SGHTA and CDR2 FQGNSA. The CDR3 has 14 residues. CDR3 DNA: TGTGCCAGCAGCGCCTCAGTATCCTACAATGAGCAGTTCTTC. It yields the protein CASSASVSYNEQFF.

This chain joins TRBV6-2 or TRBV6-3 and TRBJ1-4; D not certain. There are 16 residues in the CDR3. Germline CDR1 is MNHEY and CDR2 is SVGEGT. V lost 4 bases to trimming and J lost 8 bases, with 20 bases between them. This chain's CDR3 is CASSFTPMTAAEKLFF. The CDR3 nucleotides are TGTGCCAGCAGTTTCACCCCTATGACGGCAGCGGAAAAACTGTTTTTT.